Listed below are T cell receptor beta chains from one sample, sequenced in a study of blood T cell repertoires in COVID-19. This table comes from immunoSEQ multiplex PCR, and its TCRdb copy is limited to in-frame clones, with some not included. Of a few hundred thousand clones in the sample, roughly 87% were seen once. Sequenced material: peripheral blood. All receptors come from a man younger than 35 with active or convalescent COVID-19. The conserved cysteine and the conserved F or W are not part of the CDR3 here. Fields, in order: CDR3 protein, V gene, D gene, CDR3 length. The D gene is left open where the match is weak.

ATRKQGQETQY	TRBV15	TRBD1	11
ASSYLGGPQH	TRBV11-2	-	10
PQPGTGPYEQY	TRBV10-3	TRBD1	11
ASSLAGAYNEQF	TRBV27	TRBD2	12
ASRDPTATGELF	TRBV27	-	12
ASSTGQGIAEAF	TRBV13	TRBD1	12
ASSQIGSGRADEQF	TRBV14	TRBD2	14
ASSQTFQGKENTEAF	TRBV11-2	-	15
ASSSLGLAEAF	TRBV5-5	-	11
ASSRPGGADTQY	TRBV11-1	TRBD1	12
ASSQGLNQMNTEAF	TRBV3-1/TRBV3-2	-	14
ASSTLRTSGGVEQY	TRBV19	TRBD2	14
ASSSGGSVGTQY	TRBV10-2	TRBD2	12
ATQGQGKETQY	TRBV10-3	TRBD1	11
SGNRGQGNTEAF	TRBV29-1	TRBD1	12
ASSQDLYNEQF	TRBV6-6	-	11
ASSHSSSNQPQH	TRBV5-6	-	12
ASTPGTTSTDTQY	TRBV6-5	-	13
ASSPSRYGYT	TRBV28	-	10
ASSLERAGSTDTQY	TRBV5-1	-	14
ASSLRTGPGYGYT	TRBV5-1	TRBD1	13
ASLLSGANVLT	TRBV19	-	11
ASSTILYEQY	TRBV12-3/TRBV12-4	-	10
ASSLGGGRFGETQY	TRBV7-9	TRBD2	14
ASSLLTGYEQY	TRBV7-2	-	11
SVGLAGSTDTQY	TRBV29-1	TRBD2	12
ASSDGGTGDGYT	TRBV25-1	TRBD1	12
ASSFLSNQPQH	TRBV12-3/TRBV12-4	-	11
ASSLFQGMTNYGYT	TRBV5-6	-	14
ASSQTRSTEAF	TRBV4-3	-	11
ASSGFETGANEKLF	TRBV18	TRBD1	14
ASSLSRNLYGYT	TRBV11-2	-	12
ASSVGGTNEQY	TRBV9	TRBD2	11
ASSERTGFKNIQY	TRBV10-1	TRBD1	13
ASSQNRGGSETQY	TRBV3-1/TRBV3-2	-	13
ASSLISSGNTIY	TRBV28	-	12
ASSQDRAGVVGETQY	TRBV3-1/TRBV3-2	TRBD2	15
ASSPRTGLDTEAF	TRBV4-1	TRBD1	13
ASSLGVQATYEQY	TRBV5-4	-	13
ASSRKGSKADTQY	TRBV6-5	-	13
ATSDPEYNEQF	TRBV24-1	-	11
ASSHQQGARTEAF	TRBV7-8	TRBD1	13
ASSLGLAGDNEQF	TRBV5-5	TRBD2	13
ASSKQGAANTGELF	TRBV18	TRBD1	14
ASSDFGGRASGEQF	TRBV10-1	TRBD2	14
ASSLVWASGTYEQY	TRBV7-2	TRBD2	14
ASSRVATQY	TRBV3-1/TRBV3-2	-	9
ASSLGSGSQETQY	TRBV5-1	-	13